The 15 T cell receptor beta chains reported below all come from one sample, sequenced in a study of beta chain features in type 1 diabetes. Study-wide findings and caveats: Type 1 diabetes patients had TCRB CDR3s that were shorter (moderately but significantly so) in all four CD4+ subsets.

No antigens are known for them. Every bit of the isolated RNA underwent reverse transcription, so sequencing read expressed TCRB transcripts. Sequenced by immunoSEQ multiplex PCR; TCRdb stores in-frame clones only, minus some. The table records nearly 350,000 clones, around 9.7% of them present only once. Source material: central memory CD4+ T cells from blood. Source of these receptors: a man in his thirties or forties with type 1 diabetes.

The rearrangement joins TRBV7-9 to TRBJ1-2; no clear D gene. This CDR3 is built from 14 residues. CDR1 is SEHNR, CDR2 FQNEAQ, per germline (reference sequence). V shed 1 base and J shed 5 bases, with 11 bases lying between them. DNA for the CDR3: TGTGCCAGCAGCTTAGACTGGACGGCATATGGCTACACCTTC. It specifies CASSLDWTAYGYTF.

In this sample, this clone turned up many times. The chain combines TRBV2 with TRBJ2-1; a weak D match, TRBD2 (7 bases). The CDR3 sequence is 15 residues long. Germline values: CDR1 SNHLY, CDR2 FYNNEI. V lost 6 bases, J lost 0 bases, and 12 bases lay in between. The CDR3 coding sequence is TGTGCCAGCAGAGGGGGGGCCCTCTCCTACAATGAGCAGTTCTTC. It encodes CASRGGALSYNEQFF.

This chain connects TRBV5-1 to TRBJ2-3; D is unclear. The germline V and J ends were trimmed by 0 bases and 6 bases, with 14 bases remaining between them. Germline assignment: CDR1 SGHRS and CDR2 YFSETQ. CDR3 length: 15 residues. As DNA, the CDR3 is TGCGCCAGCAGCTTGGCGGGTGGTTCTTGGGATACGCAGTATTTT. This translates into CASSLAGGSWDTQYF.

This clone was seen a handful of times. V and J are TRBV30 and TRBJ1-1; D may be TRBD1 (5 bases). In germline, CDR1 is GTSNPN, CDR2 SVGIG (reference sequence). The CDR3 extends over 13 amino acids. V lost 3 bases and J 1 base, leaving 9 bases between the germline ends. The CDR3 is CAWSRQTNTEAFF. CDR3 DNA sequence: TGTGCCTGGAGCCGACAGACGAACACTGAAGCTTTCTTT.

This chain joins TRBV2 and TRBJ2-1; D not certain. The CDR3 has 16 amino acids. Germline CDR1 SNHLY, CDR2 FYNNEI. V was shortened by 4 bases and J by 2 bases, with 15 bases between the two germline ends. CDR3 region: CASSGAEYAAYNEQFF. CDR3 in DNA: TGTGCCAGCAGTGGAGCAGAATACGCGGCCTACAATGAGCAGTTCTTC.

This chain joins TRBV7-2 and TRBJ2-5; TRBD2 is a possible D gene (5 bases). The germline gives CDR1 SGHTA, CDR2 FQGNSA. This CDR3 is 18 amino acids long. Deletions cut 0 bases from V and 1 base from J, with 18 bases between. The CDR3 spells CASSLAGVAGAAQETQYF. Here the CDR3 DNA reads TGTGCCAGCAGCTTAGCTGGAGTGGCGGGTGCAGCCCAAGAGACCCAGTACTTC.

This clone was seen a few times. The V call is TRBV9, the J call TRBJ1-2; 10 bases are a match to TRBD1. Germline CDR1 and CDR2: SGDLS and YYNGEE. V shed 2 bases, J shed 5 bases, and the junction held 6 bases outside the gene matches. This CDR3 comprises 15 residues. Written as DNA, the CDR3 is TGTGCCAGCAGCGTCTCCCGGGACAGGGGATATGGCTACACCTTC. Its translation is CASSVSRDRGYGYTF. The full variable domain, with the rest looked up from reference TRBV9 and TRBJ1-2, is DSGVTQTPKHLITATGQRVTLRCSPRSGDLSVYWYQQSLDQGLQFLIQYYNGEERAKGNILERFSAQQFPDLHSELNLSSLELGDSALYFCASSVSRDRGYGYTFGSGTRLTVV.

This chain uses TRBV6-1 with TRBJ2-7; 9 bases line up with TRBD1. This CDR3 is built from 14 residues. Germline V lookup: CDR1 MNHNS, CDR2 SASEGT. The junction had 5 bases not matched to a gene; V was cut back by 5 bases and J by 3 bases. This chain's CDR3 is CASSLGQGGYEQYF. The CDR3 nucleotides read TGTGCCAGCAGTCTGGGACAGGGCGGCTACGAGCAGTACTTC.

This clone was seen more than once but under ten times. V gene TRBV21-1 combines with J gene TRBJ2-6. TRBV21-1 is annotated as a pseudogene. This CDR3 spans 13 amino acids. In nucleotides, the CDR3 is TGTGCCAGCAGTTGCTCTGGGGCCAACGTCCTGACTTTC. This codes for CASSCSGANVLTF.

The chain employs TRBV11-2 and TRBJ2-3; D possibly corresponds to TRBD1 (5 bases). This CDR3 contains 15 residues. Deletions cut 2 bases from V and 0 bases from J, with 9 bases between. Looked up from germline, CDR1 is SGHAT and CDR2 is FQNNGV. CDR3 sequence (DNA): TGTGCCAGCAGCTTATTACAGGCTAGCACAGATACGCAGTATTTT. Protein: CASSLLQASTDTQYF.

The chain links TRBV7-9 to TRBJ2-5; 7 bases agree with TRBD1. The V gene's germline CDR1 is SEHNR and CDR2 FQNEAQ (reference sequence). Trimming removed 5 bases from V and 5 bases from J; junction bases left unmatched: 17. There are 17 residues in the CDR3. The CDR3 DNA reads as TGTGCCAGCAGCGTCAGAAGACAGGGCGCTACCCTTGAGACCCAGTACTTC. Protein sequence: CASSVRRQGATLETQYF.

This clone has a handful of counts. This chain connects TRBV28 to TRBJ1-2; D uncertain. V lost 5 bases and J lost 3, with 10 bases in between. The CDR3 totals 13 residues. Per germline, CDR1 MDHEN and CDR2 SYDVKM. The chain's CDR3 is CASSLEADYGYTF. The CDR3 region has the DNA TGTGCCAGCAGTCTTGAGGCTGACTATGGCTACACCTTC.

The chain recombines TRBV5-1 with TRBJ1-2, with D possibly matching TRBD1 (6 bases). The CDR3 is 14 amino acids. Germline V gives CDR1 SGHRS, CDR2 YFSETQ. Trimming removed 0 bases from V and 3 bases from J, with 9 bases in between. The DNA for the CDR3 is TGCGCCAGCAGCTTGGAACAGGGCGACTATGGCTACACCTTC. It specifies CASSLEQGDYGYTF.

The chain has TRBV9 and TRBJ2-1; TRBD1 matches 9 bases. V lost 4 bases and J lost 6; bases outside the gene matches: 8. There are 15 residues in the CDR3. The germline V gene has CDR1 SGDLS and CDR2 YYNGEE. CDR3: CASSQPGQGTNEQFF. CDR3 bases: TGTGCCAGCAGCCAGCCGGGACAGGGAACCAATGAGCAGTTCTTC.

A word on this clone: Different DNA sequences within this sample yield the same CDR3. V is TRBV5-1 and J is TRBJ2-7; a weak D match, TRBD1 (6 bases). Trimming pared 0 bases from V and 0 bases from J, leaving 13 bases between. CDR1 SGHRS and CDR2 YFSETQ come from the germline V gene. CDR3 length equals 16 residues. The CDR3 is CASSLAGQPSSYEQYF. Here the CDR3 DNA reads TGCGCCAGCAGCTTGGCGGGACAACCGAGCTCCTACGAGCAGTACTTC.